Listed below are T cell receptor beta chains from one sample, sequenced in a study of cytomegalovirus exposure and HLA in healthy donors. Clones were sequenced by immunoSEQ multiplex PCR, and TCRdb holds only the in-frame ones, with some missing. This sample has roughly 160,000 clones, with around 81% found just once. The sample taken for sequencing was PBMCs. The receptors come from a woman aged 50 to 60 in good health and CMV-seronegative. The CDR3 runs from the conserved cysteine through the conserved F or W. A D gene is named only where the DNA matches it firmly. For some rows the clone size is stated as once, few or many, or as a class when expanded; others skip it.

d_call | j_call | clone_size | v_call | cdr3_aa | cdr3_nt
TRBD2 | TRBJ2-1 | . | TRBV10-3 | CAISELRGDRFNEQFF | TGTGCCATCAGTGAGCTGCGGGGGGACCGCTTTAATGAGCAGTTCTTC
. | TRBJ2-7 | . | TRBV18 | CASSPRSYEQYF | TGTGCCAGCTCACCGAGAAGCTACGAGCAGTACTTC
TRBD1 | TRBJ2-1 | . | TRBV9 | CASSLTPQGASNEQFF | TGTGCCAGCAGCCTCACCCCGCAGGGGGCCTCCAATGAGCAGTTCTTC
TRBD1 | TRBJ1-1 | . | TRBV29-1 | CSVATGGEEAFF | TGCAGCGTGGCCACAGGGGGCGAAGAAGCTTTCTTT
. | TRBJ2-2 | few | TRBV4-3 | CASSQADRNTGELFF | TGCGCCAGCAGCCAGGCAGACAGGAACACCGGGGAGCTGTTTTTT
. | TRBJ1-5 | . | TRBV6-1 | CASSFDRNSNQPQHF | TGTGCCAGCAGTTTCGACAGAAATAGCAATCAGCCCCAGCATTTT
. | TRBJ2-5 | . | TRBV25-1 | CASMRETQYF | TGTGCCAGCATGAGGGAGACCCAGTACTTC
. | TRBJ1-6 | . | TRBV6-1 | CASSEARGSPLHF | TGTGCCAGCAGTGAAGCTCGGGGGTCACCCCTCCACTTT
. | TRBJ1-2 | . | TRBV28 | CASRTGANYGYTF | TGTGCCAGCAGGACAGGCGCGAACTATGGCTACACCTTC
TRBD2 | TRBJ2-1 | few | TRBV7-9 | CASSGTSGTGDEQFF | TGTGCCAGCAGCGGGACTAGCGGTACCGGGGATGAGCAGTTCTTC